These 19 T cell receptor beta chains originate from one sample sequenced in a study of low-dose radiotherapy and immunotherapy resistance in tumors. Time point denoted: before trial treatment. Priming of first-strand cDNA relied on TRAV- and TRBV-specific primers (covering alpha and beta chains). A constant-region primer paired with the V-primer adapter amplified TCRs over about 20 PCR cycles. TCRdb itself ran the reads through MiXCR, one entry per CDR3 protein. The table lists fewer than 95,000 distinct CDR3 sequences, 9% to 9.5% of them singletons. This material consisted of PBMCs, taken before treatment. These receptors were collected from a male donor with prostate cancer.

CDR3 amino acids: CAWKSGTLNTEAFF. CDR3 nucleotide sequence: TGTGCCTGGAAGTCCGGGACCTTGAACACTGAAGCTTTCTTT. The rearrangement uses TRBV30 and TRBJ1-1; a possible D gene is TRBD1 (5 bases). The CDR3 sequence is 14 residues long. From germline, CDR1 is GTSNPN and CDR2 SVGIG (reference sequence). Deletions cut 4 bases from V and 0 bases from J, with 12 bases between. Looking up the rest from reference TRBV30 and TRBJ1-1 gives the full variable domain: SQTIHQWPATLVQPVGSPLSLECTVEGTSNPNLYWYRQAAGRGLQLLFYSVGIGQISSEVPQNLSASRPQDRQFILSSKKLLLSDSGFYLCAWKSGTLNTEAFFGQGTRLTVV.

This clonotype has ten or more counts. CDR3 in amino acids: CASKKRNSYEQYF. The CDR3 DNA is TGTGCCAGCAAAAAGCGAAACTCCTACGAGCAGTACTTC. The chain combines TRBV6-2 or TRBV6-3 with TRBJ2-7; D is unresolved. Trimming left V 7 bases short and J 0 bases short, with 10 bases between. CDR3 length equals 13 residues. CDR1 and CDR2 (germline): MNHEY, SVGEGT.

This clonotype appeared many times. The rearrangement joins TRBV4-3 to TRBJ2-3; D not certain. V was clipped by 3 bases and J by 2 bases, with 6 bases between them. The CDR3 consists of 13 residues. Germline V gives CDR1 LGHNA, CDR2 YSLEER. Here the CDR3 reads CASSHANTDTQYF. In DNA form, the CDR3 reads TGCGCCAGCAGCCACGCGAACACAGATACGCAGTATTTT.

This clonotype has just one count. The chain combines TRBV7-6 with TRBJ2-1, with TRBD2 as a possible D gene (6 bases). CDR3 length: 16 residues. Trimming stripped 1 base from V and 8 bases from J, with 18 bases between. CDR1 is SGHVS, CDR2 FNYEAQ, per germline. The CDR3 nucleotides are TGTGCCAGCAGCTTAGGGACTACGCAGGGTCGGGATGAGCAGTTCTTC. It encodes CASSLGTTQGRDEQFF.

This clonotype was detected ten times or more. The chain employs TRBV9 and TRBJ1-5, with 7 bases that match TRBD1. Trimming cost V 3 bases and J 8 bases; bases outside gene matches: 8. In germline, CDR1 is SGDLS, CDR2 YYNGEE. This CDR3 region has 14 residues. The CDR3 reads CASSAQQGGEPQHF. In nucleotides, the CDR3 is TGTGCCAGCAGCGCCCAGCAGGGGGGTGAGCCCCAGCATTTT.

About this clonotype: One base separates it from a far larger clone, so it is likely a read error. The V call is TRBV28, the J call TRBJ2-1; D is possibly TRBD2 (5 bases). The V and J ends lost 2 bases and 10 bases respectively, with 15 bases between them. This CDR3 spans 14 amino acids. Germline assignment: CDR1 MDHEN and CDR2 SYDVKM. CDR3 nucleotide sequence: TGTGCCAGCAGTTTAGAGGGTACCTCCTACGAGCAGTTCTTC. Translation gives CASSLEGTSYEQFF.

This clonotype was seen at least ten times. The rearrangement joins TRBV7-2 to TRBJ2-7, with D unresolved. The germline V and J ends were trimmed by 5 bases and 2 bases, with 10 bases remaining between them. This CDR3 region has 13 residues. Germline V gene sequence: CDR1 SGHTA, CDR2 FQGNSA. The CDR3 region is CASSQKIAYEQYF. The CDR3 DNA reads as TGTGCCAGCAGCCAAAAGATAGCCTACGAGCAGTACTTC.

About this clonotype itself: With only one base between it and a far larger clone, this is likely a read error. DNA of the CDR3: TGTGCCATCAGGGACAGGTTAAACAATGAGCAGTTCTTC. It is translated as CAIRDRLNNEQFF. This chain uses TRBV10-3 with TRBJ2-1; 7 positions agree with TRBD1. The CDR3 sequence is 13 residues long. Per the germline V gene, CDR1 is ENHRY and CDR2 is SYGVKD. The trim removed 6 bases at V and 5 bases at J, leaving 4 bases unmatched.

In its sample, this clonotype was seen many times. This chain links TRBV29-1 with TRBJ2-1; D call uncertain. The CDR3 sequence is 11 residues long. Trimming took 5 bases from V and 4 from J, leaving 6 bases between them. CDR1 is SQVTM, CDR2 ANQGSEA, per germline. CDR3 residues: CSVKGYNEQFF. The CDR3 DNA follows: TGCAGCGTTAAGGGATACAATGAGCAGTTCTTC.

This clonotype was seen ten or more times. V usage is TRBV7-2 and J usage is TRBJ1-2; TRBD1 might be the D (5 bases). V was clipped by 2 bases and J by 2 bases, with 12 bases between them. The CDR3 length is 15 residues. Germline lookup yields CDR1 SGHTA and CDR2 FQGNSA. CDR3 nucleotides: TGTGCCAGCAGCTTACCGCTGGGGCGGAACTATGGCTACACCTTC. Translation: CASSLPLGRNYGYTF.

This clonotype was picked up many times. This chain links TRBV20-1 with TRBJ2-3; D unclear. The CDR3 is 16 residues long. The V gene lost 0 bases and the J gene lost 6 bases, with 19 bases spanning the gap. Germline values: CDR1 DFQATT, CDR2 SNEGSKA (reference sequence). This chain's CDR3 is CSARDLSPVTHDTQYF. In nucleotides, the CDR3 is TGCAGTGCTAGAGATCTTTCCCCGGTCACACACGATACGCAGTATTTT.

At least ten counts were recorded for this clonotype. V gene TRBV28 combines with J gene TRBJ2-7; 9 nucleotides align to TRBD1. Germline V gene data show CDR1 as MDHEN and CDR2 as SYDVKM. V gave up 7 bases and J gave up 5 bases; unmatched junction bases: 12. This CDR3 has 15 residues. The CDR3 DNA is TGTGCCAGCACTCCGGGACAGGGAAATTTCCACGAGCAGTACTTC. Translating it yields CASTPGQGNFHEQYF.

This clonotype came up many times. V is TRBV5-6 and J is TRBJ2-3; possibly TRBD1 for D (6 bases). This CDR3 has 14 amino acids. Trimming removed 4 bases at V and 0 bases at J, with 9 bases between. CDR1 is SGHDT, CDR2 YYEEEE, per germline. The CDR3 loop is CASSPDSSTDTQYF. CDR3 coding DNA: TGTGCCAGCAGCCCGGACAGTAGCACAGATACGCAGTATTTT.

This clonotype was seen ten or more times. The CDR3, as DNA: TGCGCCAGCAGCTTAGGTGCCAGGGCCGGGGAGACCCAGTACTTC. Translation: CASSLGARAGETQYF. The chain is built from TRBV5-1 and TRBJ2-5, with a weak D call TRBD1 (5 bases). V dropped 2 bases and J dropped 5 bases, with 16 bases sitting between them. CDR3 length equals 15 residues. CDR1 is SGHRS, CDR2 YFSETQ, per germline.

This clonotype was recorded many times. The chain has TRBV21-1 and TRBJ2-7; the table names TRBD2, a call not compared with the DNA. TRBV21-1 is given as a pseudogene. The CDR3 loop spans 14 amino acids. The CDR3 region has the DNA TGTGCCAGCAGCAAATCGTCAGGGACTTACGAGCAGTACTTC. Its translation: CASSKSSGTYEQYF.

This clonotype appeared many times. The rearrangement links TRBV20-1 to TRBJ2-3; 12 positions match TRBD2. CDR3 length: 17 residues. The ends lost 5 bases at V and 0 bases at J; junction bases unmatched: 9. From germline, CDR1 is DFQATT and CDR2 SNEGSKA (reference sequence). CDR3 coding DNA: TGCAGTGCTCCGGCTGGACTAGCGGGATCTAGCACAGATACGCAGTATTTT. This sequence encodes CSAPAGLAGSSTDTQYF.

This clonotype was counted many times. V and J are TRBV7-9 and TRBJ2-3, with D perhaps matching TRBD1 (6 bases). The CDR3 has 13 residues. The germline CDR1 and CDR2 sequences are SEHNR and FQNEAQ (reference sequence). V shed 3 bases and J shed 13 bases, with 17 bases lying between them. The DNA of the CDR3 is TGTGCCAGCAGCTTTATACCCGACAGGAAAGAGTATTTT. Translating gives CASSFIPDRKEYF.

This clonotype came up many times. The V gene is TRBV6-2 or TRBV6-3, the J gene TRBJ1-1; D is perhaps TRBD1 (6 bases). V was shortened by 6 bases and J by 6 bases, with 11 bases between the two germline ends. The CDR3 length is 12 residues. The germline CDR1 and CDR2 sequences are MNHEY and SVGEGT. For the CDR3, the DNA is TGTGCCAGCAGATACAGGGTTGCTGAAGCTTTCTTT. This translates into CASRYRVAEAFF.

About this clonotype: This likely reflects a read error, since a far larger clone is one base away. The chain combines TRBV7-8 with TRBJ2-7; D possibly corresponds to TRBD1 (6 bases). The CDR3 is made up of 16 amino acids. CDR1 and CDR2 (germline): SGHVS, FQNEAQ. Trimming pared 1 base from V and 2 bases from J, leaving 15 bases between. CDR3 in amino acids: CASSLGTEGETYEQYF. The CDR3 region has the DNA TGTGCCAGCAGCTTAGGGACAGAGGGAGAAACCTACGAGCAGTACTTC.